The 21 T cell receptor beta chains below were found in one sample sequenced in a study of shared clonotypes between healthy human individuals. Generated by immunoSEQ multiplex PCR, the TCRdb table keeps only in-frame clones and is missing some. The sample includes more than 2,000,000 clones, over 90% of them seen just once. Sequencing was performed on naive CD4+ T cells from PBMCs. Stated subset: CD45RA+ positively selected. The receptors stem from a young man in good health. Some clones in this sample may be carry-over from other donors' samples.

The chain has TRBV18 and TRBJ1-1; tentatively, D is TRBD1 (5 bases). Germline V gene sequence: CDR1 KGHSH, CDR2 LQKENI. The CDR3 extends over 15 amino acids. Trimming removed 2 bases at V and 6 bases at J, with 16 bases between. CDR3 protein: CASSPGRRVGAEAFF. The CDR3 bases are TGTGCCAGCTCACCAGGGCGCAGGGTAGGCGCTGAAGCTTTCTTT.

In this sample, this clone turned up once. The V call is TRBV27, the J call TRBJ2-1, with 9 bases aligning to TRBD2. Germline V lookup: CDR1 MNHEY, CDR2 SMNVEV (reference sequence). CDR3 size: 17 residues. The J segment lost 5 bases and the V segment lost 5 bases, leaving 13 bases of the junction unmatched. CDR3: CASSRVLAGGQHNEQFF. As DNA, the CDR3 is TGTGCCAGCAGTCGAGTGTTGGCGGGAGGGCAGCACAATGAGCAGTTCTTC.

The rearrangement links TRBV25-1 to TRBJ2-3; the D gene is possibly TRBD1 (5 bases). The V and J ends lost 2 bases and 6 bases respectively, with 12 bases between them. The CDR3 sequence is 14 residues long. Germline V CDR1 and CDR2: MGHDK, SYGVNS. CDR3 DNA: TGTGCCAGCAGTGAAGTCAGGGCTATGGATACGCAGTATTTT. This codes for CASSEVRAMDTQYF.

With regard to this clone: Other DNA sequences in the sample encode the same CDR3. The V and J genes are TRBV9 and TRBJ2-3, with unresolved D. Trimming removed 2 bases from V and 0 bases from J, with 7 bases in between. CDR3 size: 14 residues. Germline CDR1 SGDLS, CDR2 YYNGEE. In nucleotides, the CDR3 is TGTGCCAGCAGCGTCGTAGGGAGCACAGATACGCAGTATTTT. Protein product: CASSVVGSTDTQYF.

As for this clone: Other DNA sequences within the sample encode an identical CDR3. The chain employs TRBV5-1 and TRBJ2-7; 9 bases fit TRBD2. Germline V gene sequence: CDR1 SGHRS, CDR2 YFSETQ. This CDR3 has 14 residues. The junction had 2 bases not matched to a gene; V was cut back by 4 bases and J by 0 bases. The CDR3 coding sequence is TGCGCCAGCAGCCCGACTAGCGGCTCCTACGAGCAGTACTTC. This encodes CASSPTSGSYEQYF.

The genes are TRBV15 and TRBJ2-1; 9 nucleotides match TRBD1. J was trimmed by 13 bases and V by 0 bases; bases with no gene match: 7. The CDR3 is 14 amino acids. Germline V lookup: CDR1 LNHNV, CDR2 YYDKDF (reference sequence). The CDR3 nucleotides are TGTGCCACCAGCAGAGATGTACTGGGACAGGGACAGTTCTTC. As protein: CATSRDVLGQGQFF. The full variable domain, in which reference TRBV15 and TRBJ2-1 provide the parts outside the CDR3, is DAMVIQNPRYQVTQFGKPVTLSCSQTLNHNVMYWYQQKSSQAPKLLFHYYDKDFNNEADTPDNFQSRRPNTSFCFLDIRSPGLGDTAMYLCATSRDVLGQGQFFGPGTRLTVL.

The rearrangement links TRBV5-5 to TRBJ1-1; no reliable D call. Germline V gene lookup returns CDR1 SGHKS and CDR2 YYEKEE (reference sequence). The CDR3 totals 14 residues. Trimming shortened V by 1 base and J by 4 bases, and 11 bases separated the two germline ends. The CDR3 region is CASSLLPPGTEAFF. In nucleotides, the CDR3 is TGTGCCAGCAGCTTGTTACCCCCGGGCACTGAAGCTTTCTTT.

The chain is built from TRBV6-5 and TRBJ2-1; D remains unclear. V lost 2 bases to trimming and J lost 4 bases, with 12 bases between them. The germline V gene encodes CDR1 MNHEY and CDR2 SVGAGI. This CDR3 comprises 15 residues. CDR3 region: CASSYGQIGYNEQFF. CDR3 bases: TGTGCCAGCAGTTACGGGCAGATTGGGTACAATGAGCAGTTCTTC.

The sample holds one count of this clone. The chain combines TRBV5-1 with TRBJ1-1; possibly TRBD1 for D (6 bases). The V gene lost 6 bases and the J gene lost 2 bases, with 17 bases spanning the gap. This CDR3 comprises 15 residues. CDR1 and CDR2 (germline): SGHRS, YFSETQ. For the CDR3, the DNA is TGCGCCAGCAAACCCGGTCCAGGGGTTAACACTGAAGCTTTCTTT. Translating it yields CASKPGPGVNTEAFF.

J is TRBJ1-2 and V is TRBV6-5, with 8 bases aligning to TRBD1. The CDR3 is 14 residues long. Germline-derived CDR1 and CDR2 are MNHEY and SVGAGI. Germline trimming cut 6 bases from V and 6 bases from J; bases unmatched to any gene: 9. The CDR3 DNA reads TGTGCCAGCAGCCCCCCTGCAGGGGGCGATGGCTACACCTTC. It yields the protein CASSPPAGGDGYTF.

V and J are TRBV28 and TRBJ2-6, with 11 bases aligning to TRBD1. There are 15 residues in the CDR3. J was trimmed by 0 bases and V by 11 bases; bases with no gene match: 3. CDR1 is MDHEN, CDR2 SYDVKM, per germline. Here the CDR3 reads CAGGTGGSGANVLTF. CDR3 coding DNA: TGTGCCGGGGGGACAGGGGGCTCTGGGGCCAACGTCCTGACTTTC.

The J gene is TRBJ2-2, the V gene TRBV9, with 8 bases matching TRBD2. V dropped 3 bases and J dropped 5; count of bases not matched to a gene: 6. This CDR3 region has 15 residues. The germline gives CDR1 SGDLS, CDR2 YYNGEE. The CDR3 reads CASSGSGTKTGELFF. As DNA, the CDR3 is TGTGCCAGCAGCGGTAGCGGGACTAAAACCGGGGAGCTGTTTTTT.

As concerns this clone: This sample includes further DNA sequences coding for the same CDR3. The chain employs TRBV5-1 and TRBJ2-5; D uncertain. The ends were cut back, 0 bases at V and 7 bases at J, with 7 bases in the middle. The germline gives CDR1 SGHRS, CDR2 YFSETQ. The CDR3 contains 12 residues. The CDR3 region has the DNA TGCGCCAGCAGCTTGGGAGTGGGGACCCAGTACTTC. This encodes CASSLGVGTQYF.

The genes are TRBV27 and TRBJ2-1, with D possibly TRBD1 on 5 matching bases. Germline V lookup: CDR1 MNHEY, CDR2 SMNVEV (reference sequence). The germline V and J ends were trimmed by 5 bases and 9 bases, with 14 bases remaining between them. This CDR3 comprises 13 residues. CDR3 DNA: TGTGCCAGCAGTCCGATAACAGGTGGTGAGCAGTTCTTC. Translation: CASSPITGGEQFF.

This clone was seen a handful of times. In the same sample, other DNA sequences code for this CDR3. V gene TRBV5-4 combines with J gene TRBJ2-1; D is possibly TRBD1 (6 bases). With 1 base removed from V and 0 bases from J, the gap between germline ends came to 8 bases. This CDR3 is 15 amino acids long. Looked up from germline, CDR1 is SGHNT and CDR2 is YYREEE (reference sequence). This CDR3 reads CASSLTGNSYNEQFF. CDR3 bases: TGTGCCAGCAGCTTGACAGGGAACTCCTACAATGAGCAGTTCTTC.

This sequence joins TRBV7-2 and TRBJ1-5; 12 bases match TRBD1. Germline values: CDR1 SGHTA, CDR2 FQGNSA. The CDR3 sequence is 15 residues long. Unmatched junction bases numbered 4, after V lost 3 bases and J lost 7 bases. The CDR3 here is CASSFAGTGGQPQHF. CDR3 DNA sequence: TGTGCCAGCAGCTTCGCCGGGACAGGGGGCCAGCCCCAGCATTTT.

V and J are TRBV7-2 and TRBJ1-5; D unresolved. Trimming removed 1 base from V and 0 bases from J, with 13 bases in between. The germline V gene has CDR1 SGHTA and CDR2 FQGNSA. The CDR3 is made up of 17 amino acids. The CDR3 region is CASSLVGSPNSNQPQHF. For the CDR3, the DNA is TGTGCCAGCAGCTTAGTTGGGTCACCCAATAGCAATCAGCCCCAGCATTTT.

The V call is TRBV7-9, the J call TRBJ2-5; TRBD1 agrees at 7 bases. Trimming took 3 bases from V and 7 from J; bases not matched to a gene: 11. CDR3 size: 15 residues. The germline CDR1 and CDR2 sequences are SEHNR and FQNEAQ (reference sequence). The CDR3 here is CASSFPTGPLGTQYF. DNA for the CDR3: TGTGCCAGCAGCTTCCCGACAGGGCCGTTAGGGACCCAGTACTTC.

V gene TRBV5-1 combines with J gene TRBJ2-5; D is uncertain. Trimming shortened V by 2 bases and J by 1 base, and 9 bases separated the two germline ends. CDR1 and CDR2 from the germline V gene are SGHRS and YFSETQ. The CDR3 has 14 amino acids. In DNA form, the CDR3 reads TGCGCCAGCAGCTTTGGGCGGATCCAAGAGACCCAGTACTTC. Residues: CASSFGRIQETQYF.

The V and J genes are TRBV6-1 and TRBJ1-4, with D unclear. The V and J ends lost 8 bases and 2 bases respectively, with 9 bases between them. The germline V gene has CDR1 MNHNS and CDR2 SASEGT. The CDR3 sequence is 13 residues long. The CDR3 sequence is CASRGATNEKLFF. The CDR3 DNA sequence: TGTGCCAGCCGGGGTGCGACTAATGAAAAACTGTTTTTT.

The CDR3 nucleotides read TGTGCCAGTGCGAGGAGGGATAGGAACACTGAAGCTTTCTTT. Its translation is CASARRDRNTEAFF. The chain is built from TRBV19 and TRBJ1-1; D unclear. Trimming cost V 8 bases and J 1 base, with 14 bases left between them. CDR1 and CDR2 (germline): LNHDA, SQIVND (reference sequence). This CDR3 has 14 amino acids.